This TCR beta chain came from a study of OX40 agonist ivuxolimab in advanced cancers. Looking at the study overall: Patients were dosed with the agonistic anti-OX40 (CD134) antibody ivuxolimab.

Study-wide points: The specificity for antigen of the expanded peripheral T cells was not determined. Average numbers of expanded clones were greater in CD8+ T cells than in CD4+.

Assay: immunoSEQ multiplex PCR; the TCRdb copy retains only in-frame clones and omits some. The sample carries approximately 75,000 clones, about 84% recorded once. The CDR3 contains 16 residues. In germline, CDR1 is SGHRS, CDR2 YFSETQ. The J segment lost 1 base and the V segment lost 3 bases, leaving 5 bases of the junction unmatched. With regard to this clone: Its antigen is unidentified.

The TCR was taken from an adult with an advanced solid tumor such as melanoma, head and neck, liver or kidney cancer. The input for sequencing was CD4+ or CD8+ T cells sorted from blood, taken in a trial of the OX40 agonist ivuxolimab. The rearrangement uses TRBV5-1 and TRBJ2-3; 10 bases are shared with TRBD2. The CDR3 bases are TGCGCCAGCAGCTCTCTAGCGGGAGTGGGCACAGATACGCAGTATTTT. It yields the protein CASSSLAGVGTDTQYF.